The 10 T cell receptor beta chains presented below share a single source sample, sequenced in a study of identical twins. TCRdb fed the 5' RACE reads into MiXCR, producing one record per CDR3 protein. The table includes 1.5 million or so distinct CDR3 sequences, roughly a third detected once. The sequenced sample was cord blood. The receptor set was obtained from a newborn girl in good health.

The genes are TRBV20-1 and TRBJ2-1; 11 positions match TRBD2. Unmatched junction bases numbered 6, after V lost 3 bases and J lost 2 bases. This CDR3 has 16 residues. Germline V gene lookup returns CDR1 DFQATT and CDR2 SNEGSKA (reference sequence). The CDR3 DNA reads TGCAGTGCTAGCTGGGGACTAGCGGCGACCTACAATGAGCAGTTCTTC. Amino acid sequence: CSASWGLAATYNEQFF.

DNA of the CDR3: TGTGCCAGGAAGACAGGGACTCCCCGGGCTTTCTTT. This codes for CARKTGTPRAFF. V gene TRBV2 combines with J gene TRBJ1-1; 7 nucleotides match TRBD1. This CDR3 comprises 12 residues. Unmatched junction bases numbered 12, after V lost 9 bases and J lost 11 bases. The germline V gene encodes CDR1 SNHLY and CDR2 FYNNEI.

The chain has TRBV5-1 and TRBJ1-4; tentatively, D is TRBD1 (5 bases). The CDR3 is made up of 14 amino acids. The V gene's germline CDR1 is SGHRS and CDR2 YFSETQ. V lost 3 bases, J lost 5 bases, and 11 bases lay in between. CDR3 bases: TGCGCCAGCAGCTCGACAGTATACAATGAAAAACTGTTTTTT. It translates to CASSSTVYNEKLFF.

This clonotype was detected only a few times. The chain uses TRBV10-3 and TRBJ2-7; 7 nucleotides line up with TRBD2. Trimming took 3 bases from V and 3 from J; bases not matched to a gene: 5. From germline, CDR1 is ENHRY and CDR2 SYGVKD. This CDR3 has 14 amino acids. In nucleotides, the CDR3 is TGTGCCATCAGTGATCGGACTAGTCACTACGAGCAGTACTTC. Encoded protein: CAISDRTSHYEQYF.

In DNA, the CDR3 is TGCGCCAGCAGCCAAGCGGGGTACGGTGAAAAACTGTTTTTT. This encodes CASSQAGYGEKLFF. V gene TRBV4-1 combines with J gene TRBJ1-4; D remains unclear. Germline V CDR1 and CDR2: MGHRA, YSYEKL. The V and J ends lost 1 base and 7 bases respectively, with 10 bases between them. CDR3 size: 14 residues.

This sequence joins TRBV20-1 and TRBJ1-5, with 7 bases fitting TRBD1. Germline CDR1 and CDR2: DFQATT and SNEGSKA (reference sequence). The V segment lost 6 bases and the J segment 3 bases; nucleotides outside the gene matches: 14. The CDR3 has 16 amino acids. This chain's CDR3 is CSANSLGQPINQPQHF. The CDR3 bases are TGCAGTGCGAATTCTTTGGGACAGCCGATCAATCAGCCCCAGCATTTT.

This clonotype was observed a few times. J is TRBJ2-1 and V is TRBV20-1; no clear D. The J call may be incorrect, as the DNA end agrees better with TRBJ2-7. The germline CDR1 and CDR2 sequences are DFQATT and SNEGSKA (reference sequence). The CDR3 is 16 amino acids. The CDR3 DNA follows: TGCAGTGCTAGAGAGTCCCCGGTAGGGCCCTACAATGAGCAGTACTTC. Its translation is CSARESPVGPYNEQYF.

This clonotype has a handful of counts. The chain carries TRBV12-3 or TRBV12-4 and TRBJ2-2; D possibly corresponds to TRBD2 (5 bases). The CDR3 is 14 residues long. Between the trimmed V and J ends, which lost 8 bases and 1 base, there was a span of 11 bases. CDR3 sequence (DNA): TGTGCCAGCCATTCCCGGGAGAACACCGGGGAGCTGTTTTTT. Amino acids: CASHSRENTGELFF.

The J gene is TRBJ2-3, the V gene TRBV5-1; 7 positions match TRBD2. With V trimmed by 5 bases and J by 4 bases, 4 bases remained unmatched. From germline, CDR1 is SGHRS and CDR2 YFSETQ. CDR3 size: 13 residues. The CDR3 DNA sequence: TGCGCCAGCAGGGCGGGAGACCCAGATACGCAGTATTTT. Its translation: CASRAGDPDTQYF.

This clonotype was found a few times. The chain recombines TRBV27 with TRBJ2-5, with D perhaps matching TRBD1 or TRBD2 (5 bases each). The CDR3 contains 14 residues. Trimming cost V 7 bases and J 2 bases, with 14 bases left between them. Germline V gene lookup returns CDR1 MNHEY and CDR2 SMNVEV (reference sequence). DNA for the CDR3: TGTGCCAGCACCTTCAGGTGGGGGCAAGAGACCCAGTACTTC. This gives the protein CASTFRWGQETQYF.